This T cell receptor beta chain is drawn from a study of OX40 agonist ivuxolimab in advanced cancers. Study-wide context: Enrolled patients in dose escalation had cancers that were hepatocellular carcinoma, melanoma, renal cell or head and neck cancer. A mean age of roughly 60 years, range 23 to 79, was recorded, and approximately 85% were male. Points from the study as a whole: In a subset of nonresponders, normalized T-cell clonal expansion was also low. By week 6 at 0.1 to 3.0 mg/kg, blood CD4+ and CD8+ T cells had expanded clonally.

Germline CDR1 and CDR2: KGHSH and LQKENI. The CDR3 totals 14 residues. The V end was cut by 5 bases, the J end by 2 bases, with 13 bases between. Method: immunoSEQ multiplex PCR; TCRdb's copy keeps in-frame clones and lacks some. The sample consists of 65,000 to 90,000 clones, 75% to 85% of them appearing once. Concerning this clone itself: Its antigen remains unidentified.

This specimen consisted of CD4+ or CD8+ T cells sorted from blood, obtained in a trial of the OX40 agonist ivuxolimab. The TCR was taken from an adult with an advanced solid tumor such as melanoma, head and neck, liver or kidney cancer. The V call is TRBV18, the J call TRBJ2-7; D is perhaps TRBD1 (6 bases). The CDR3 here is CASSGGLRAYEQYF. CDR3 DNA sequence: TGTGCCAGCTCAGGGGGCCTCCGGGCCTACGAGCAGTACTTC.